Detailed here is one T cell receptor (beta chain). Its antigen is still unknown. The treatment was: approximately nine-day PBMC culture with coronavirus spike peptide pools or control peptides (ViraFEST assay). During the years 2011-2018, before the COVID-19 pandemic, the unexposed donor's CD4+ T cells were collected. Researchers reported culturing roughly 2 million PBMCs per well with about 9.4 IU/ml IL-2 and 10 ug/ml peptide pools. At both days 3 and 7, half the medium was replaced with fresh IL-2 medium. The entry originates in a study of vaccination and CD4 T cells after COVID-19. Once obtained from cultured CD4+ T cells, the DNA was sequenced using the Oncomine TCR Beta short-read assay. Investigators isolated genomic DNA from cultured CD4+ T cells. In TCRdb, the PCR reads were re-called with MiXCR into one record per CDR3 protein. The table has several thousand distinct CDR3 sequences, roughly 40% seen once; the top ten hold about a third.

Germline values: CDR1 MNHNS, CDR2 SASEGT. The CDR3 has 14 amino acids. J gave up 1 base and V 4 bases, and 3 bases lay outside the gene matches. This receptor was obtained from a human donor in good health. Specimen: CD4+ T cells from blood, cultured in vitro. V gene TRBV6-1 combines with J gene TRBJ1-2; 7 bases align to TRBD1. CDR3: CASSVGTVNYGYTF. CDR3 in DNA: TGTGCCAGCAGTGTTGGGACAGTTAACTATGGCTACACCTTC.